This TCR beta chain was sequenced in a study of long-term antiretroviral therapy in people with HIV. Researchers report immunoSEQ v3.0 was run at survey level. The repertoire was sequenced with immunoSEQ multiplex PCR; TCRdb's copy has only in-frame clones and lacks some. The top ten hold around 4.9% of the sample, which has fewer than 30,000 clones, about 82% seen once. Germline CDR1 is MGHRA and CDR2 is YSYEKL. This CDR3 is 14 amino acids long. V was cut by 2 bases and J by 0 bases, with 7 bases left in between. The source was unsorted PBMCs, collected 0.8 years after starting antiretroviral therapy. The V gene is TRBV4-1, the J gene TRBJ1-1; D unresolved. The receptor comes from a woman aged 30 to 39 with HIV. The CDR3 loop reads CASSQRSVNTEAFF. The CDR3 nucleotides read TGCGCCAGCAGCCAACGTTCTGTGAACACTGAAGCTTTCTTT.